This T cell receptor (beta chain) was documented in a study of CD8+CD57+ T cells in acquired aplastic anemia. Study details: An average of roughly 3 ug of DNA was obtained from sorted CD4+ and CD8+ cells. Mean read depth for CD4+ cells from healthy donors was 10 million to 14 million. Overall study results and limits: Controls did not differ significantly from patients in CD8+ Simpson's diversity. Found in both controls and patients were fewer than 35 CD8+ CDR3 sequences.

V gave up 4 bases and J gave up 4 bases, with 6 bases separating them. CDR1 and CDR2 from the germline V gene are MNHNS and SASEGT. CDR3 length: 12 amino acids. In this sample, this clonotype turned up a few times. Its antigen is unidentified. The conserved phenylalanine or tryptophan is not found at the CDR3 terminus, so this likely reflects a read error. TCR beta VDJ and CDR3 were profiled, and genomic DNA was the template. TCRdb re-analysed the reads in MiXCR, keeping a single row per CDR3 protein. This table holds approximately 98,000 distinct CDR3 sequences, about half found once. The clonotype originates from a human donor in good health, serving as a control. The chain couples TRBV6-1 to TRBJ2-3; D ambiguous. The sample was sorted CD4+, CD8+, or CD8+CD57+ T cells (not recorded which) from PBMCs. The CDR3 DNA reads TGTGCCAGCAGTGGGGTGGCAGATACGCAGTATTCT. Protein: CASSGVADTQYS.